The next 9 T cell receptor beta chains were all read from a single sample in a study of CD8 T cells in Susac syndrome. RNA, at roughly 0.45 to 1 ug, was reverse transcribed with random hexamers. TCRdb recomputed calls from the immunoSEQ multiplex PCR reads with MiXCR, one row per CDR3 protein. The table has about 300,000 distinct CDR3 sequences, 85% seen once. The source material was CD8+ T cells from PBMCs. The source is a human donor with multiple sclerosis.

The rearrangement uses TRBV21-1 and TRBJ1-4; the table assigns TRBD1, which was not confirmed against the DNA. TRBV21-1 is recorded as a pseudogene. CDR3 length: 14 amino acids. The CDR3 is CASPRTGKNEKLFF. Here the CDR3 DNA reads TGTGCCAGCCCCAGGACAGGGAAGAATGAAAAACTGTTTTTT.

This clonotype has a single count. This chain joins TRBV28 and TRBJ2-1; D might be TRBD2 (6 bases). The V and J ends lost 4 bases and 8 bases respectively, with 18 bases between them. CDR1 and CDR2 from the germline V gene are MDHEN and SYDVKM. This CDR3 has 15 residues. CDR3 in amino acids: CASSSTPLASHEQFF. In DNA form, the CDR3 reads TGTGCCAGCAGTTCGACCCCCCTAGCGTCCCATGAGCAGTTCTTC.

The chain joins TRBV28 to TRBJ2-3, with D perhaps TRBD2 (5 bases). The CDR3 sequence is 14 residues long. Germline loops: CDR1 MDHEN, CDR2 SYDVKM. V was clipped by 6 bases and J by 4 bases, with 14 bases between them. CDR3 DNA: TGTGCCAGCAGAAATGACGGGAACTCAGATACGCAGTATTTT. Its translation: CASRNDGNSDTQYF.

The chain uses TRBV6-5 and TRBJ2-2; D gene uncertain. The length of the CDR3 is 15 residues. V lost 5 bases to trimming and J lost 4 bases, with 14 bases between them. Germline loops: CDR1 MNHEY, CDR2 SVGAGI. CDR3 in DNA: TGTGCCAGCAGTAAGAGACGGTCGGGCACCGGGGAGCTGTTTTTT. Residues: CASSKRRSGTGELFF.

V is TRBV7-9 and J is TRBJ2-3, with D possibly TRBD2 on 6 matching bases. V lost 8 bases to trimming and J lost 3 bases, with 18 bases between them. Germline-derived CDR1 and CDR2 are SEHNR and FQNEAQ (reference sequence). The CDR3 runs 15 residues. The CDR3 reads CASGIAEGVTDTQYF. In nucleotides, the CDR3 is TGTGCCAGCGGTATAGCGGAAGGGGTAACAGATACGCAGTATTTT.

Only a few counts were recorded for this clonotype. V is TRBV4-1 and J is TRBJ2-7, with D perhaps TRBD2 (6 bases). V lost 0 bases, J lost 6 bases, and 15 bases lay in between. Germline-derived CDR1 and CDR2 are MGHRA and YSYEKL. This CDR3 spans 15 amino acids. The CDR3 sequence: CASSQEGGLLSEQYF. CDR3 in DNA: TGCGCCAGCAGCCAAGAGGGGGGACTTCTTAGCGAGCAGTACTTC.

The chain combines TRBV20-1 with TRBJ2-1, with a possible D match to TRBD2 (6 bases). Germline V lookup: CDR1 DFQATT, CDR2 SNEGSKA (reference sequence). Trimming left V 0 bases short and J 1 base short, with 10 bases between. This CDR3 has 15 amino acids. CDR3: CSARDLGSSYNEQFF. The CDR3 DNA reads TGCAGTGCTAGAGATCTCGGGAGTTCCTACAATGAGCAGTTCTTC.

The V and J genes are TRBV5-6 and TRBJ2-2; TRBD2 matches 7 bases. Germline-derived CDR1 and CDR2 are SGHDT and YYEEEE. CDR3 size: 14 residues. The V gene end was trimmed by 4 bases and the J gene end by 3 bases; junction bases not matched to a gene: 3. The chain's CDR3 is CASSPGGYTGELFF. For the CDR3, the DNA is TGTGCCAGCAGCCCCGGGGGGTACACCGGGGAGCTGTTTTTT.

This clonotype was seen a single time. The chain carries TRBV30 and TRBJ2-3; a weak D match, TRBD2 (6 bases). V shed 1 base and J shed 5 bases, with 16 bases lying between them. The CDR3 totals 15 residues. The germline V gene has CDR1 GTSNPN and CDR2 SVGIG (reference sequence). CDR3 DNA: TGTGCCTGGAGTGCCCTGGGGGGACCACGAGATACGCAGTATTTT. Encoded protein: CAWSALGGPRDTQYF.